One sample yielded the 29 T cell receptor beta chains listed below, sequenced in a study of blood T cell repertoires in COVID-19. Clones were read by immunoSEQ multiplex PCR, and TCRdb kept only the in-frame ones, dropping some. Of tens of thousands of clones in the sample, roughly nine tenths were seen once. Sample: peripheral blood. Source of these receptors: an older woman with active or convalescent COVID-19.

This chain connects TRBV15 to TRBJ2-1; TRBD1 matches 8 bases. Germline loops: CDR1 LNHNV, CDR2 YYDKDF (reference sequence). CDR3 length: 15 amino acids. Unmatched junction bases numbered 3, after V lost 3 bases and J lost 2 bases. The CDR3 nucleotides are TGTGCCACCAGCAGTCCGGGACAGGCCTACAATGAGCAGTTCTTC. Translated: CATSSPGQAYNEQFF. Combining the CDR3 with reference TRBV15 and TRBJ2-1 gives the whole variable domain DAMVIQNPRYQVTQFGKPVTLSCSQTLNHNVMYWYQQKSSQAPKLLFHYYDKDFNNEADTPDNFQSRRPNTSFCFLDIRSPGLGDTAMYLCATSSPGQAYNEQFFGPGTRLTVL.

This clone was seen just once. This chain uses TRBV2 with TRBJ2-7; TRBD1 is a possible D gene (6 bases). Trimming removed 10 bases at V and 2 bases at J, with 18 bases between. Germline-derived CDR1 and CDR2 are SNHLY and FYNNEI. This CDR3 has 14 residues. The CDR3 DNA is TGTGCCACGCACCGGGACAATGGGGCCTACGAGCAGTACTTC. It encodes CATHRDNGAYEQYF. The whole variable domain, filled in from reference TRBV2 and TRBJ2-7, reads EPEVTQTPSHQVTQMGQEVILRCVPISNHLYFYWYRQILGQKVEFLVSFYNNEISEKSEIFDDQFSVERPDGSNFTLKIRSTKLEDSAMYFCATHRDNGAYEQYFGPGTRLTVT.

The chain has TRBV5-1 and TRBJ1-6; 8 bases line up with TRBD1. V trimming: 0 bases; J trimming: 6 bases; junction bases outside the gene matches: 2. Germline lookup yields CDR1 SGHRS and CDR2 YFSETQ. The CDR3 extends over 15 amino acids. In DNA, the CDR3 is TGCGCCAGCAGCTTGGATGACAGGGGTAATTCACCCCTCCACTTT. Translated: CASSLDDRGNSPLHF.

The chain has TRBV7-2 and TRBJ1-3; a weak D match, TRBD1 (5 bases). CDR1 and CDR2 from the germline V gene are SGHTA and FQGNSA. Trimming left V 1 base short and J 2 bases short, with 12 bases between. This CDR3 is built from 16 residues. CDR3 sequence reads: CASSLEIRAAGNTIYF. The CDR3 DNA follows: TGTGCCAGCAGCTTAGAAATCAGGGCTGCTGGAAACACCATATATTTT.

V gene TRBV11-3 combines with J gene TRBJ2-2, with TRBD1 matching 8 bases. CDR3 length: 14 amino acids. The V and J ends lost 2 bases and 6 bases, in that order; junction bases with no gene match: 2. Germline V gene sequence: CDR1 SGHNT, CDR2 YENEEA. In DNA, the CDR3 is TGTGCCAGCAGCTTACAGGGGGCCTCCGGGGAGCTGTTTTTT. As protein: CASSLQGASGELFF.

The chain carries TRBV6-1 and TRBJ2-5; D unclear. The V end lost 2 bases, the J end lost 5 bases, and 6 bases lay between the germline ends. Germline CDR1 and CDR2: MNHNS and SASEGT. The CDR3 is 12 amino acids. The CDR3 loop reads CASSELSETQYF. DNA of the CDR3: TGTGCCAGCAGTGAACTGTCGGAGACCCAGTACTTC.

The chain is built from TRBV20-1 and TRBJ1-1; D call uncertain. The CDR3 is 11 residues long. Germline CDR1 and CDR2: DFQATT and SNEGSKA (reference sequence). V gave up 1 base and J gave up 10 bases, with 10 bases separating them. As DNA, the CDR3 is TGCAGTGCTAGAGGCGGGGTGGGAGCTTTCTTT. Its protein product is CSARGGVGAFF.

The genes are TRBV23-1 and TRBJ1-1, with D possibly matching TRBD1 (6 bases). TRBV23-1 is an ORF, with its function uncertain. V was clipped by 2 bases and J by 0 bases, with 10 bases between them. CDR3 size: 15 residues. The CDR3 DNA follows: TGCGCCAGCAGTCAACGACAGGACCTGAACACTGAAGCTTTCTTT. Protein product: CASSQRQDLNTEAFF.

The chain joins TRBV30 to TRBJ2-7; the D gene is possibly TRBD2 (6 bases). The CDR3 sequence is 14 residues long. V was cut by 8 bases and J by 3 bases, with 20 bases left in between. Germline loops: CDR1 GTSNPN, CDR2 SVGIG (reference sequence). CDR3 nucleotide sequence: TGTGCCACCACCTTTAGAGGAGGGATCTACGAGCAGTACTTC. Amino acids: CATTFRGGIYEQYF.

This chain joins TRBV6-5 and TRBJ2-1; D is perhaps TRBD1 (7 bases). The germline V gene has CDR1 MNHEY and CDR2 SVGAGI. The CDR3 loop spans 14 amino acids. The V end was cut by 7 bases, the J end by 6 bases, with 16 bases between. CDR3 coding DNA: TGTGCCAGCACCGGACGCAGGGGGGTCAATGAGCAGTTCTTC. This translates into CASTGRRGVNEQFF.

This clone was recorded once. The chain uses TRBV18 and TRBJ1-5; D is possibly TRBD1 (5 bases). From germline, CDR1 is KGHSH and CDR2 LQKENI. The V and J ends lost 5 bases and 1 base respectively, with 12 bases between them. The CDR3 extends over 15 amino acids. The CDR3 nucleotides read TGTGCCAGCTCAGAAAGGGGCCTAAGCAATCAGCCCCAGCATTTT. Translating gives CASSERGLSNQPQHF.

The chain couples TRBV27 to TRBJ1-1; no clear D gene. The CDR3 length is 18 residues. Per the germline V gene, CDR1 is MNHEY and CDR2 is SMNVEV (reference sequence). The V and J ends lost 5 bases and 5 bases respectively, with 27 bases between them. In DNA, the CDR3 is TGTGCCAGCAGTCCTCCCACGGGGATTATTATGGCACGGACTGAAGCTTTCTTT. As protein: CASSPPTGIIMARTEAFF.

The V call is TRBV27, the J call TRBJ2-3; D not certain. Germline loops: CDR1 MNHEY, CDR2 SMNVEV (reference sequence). The length of the CDR3 is 14 residues. Trimming removed 3 bases from V and 0 bases from J, with 7 bases in between. The CDR3 coding sequence is TGTGCCAGCAGTTTCGCGGTCAGCACAGATACGCAGTATTTT. Translation gives CASSFAVSTDTQYF.

The chain employs TRBV5-4 and TRBJ1-3; no clear D gene. Germline loops: CDR1 SGHNT, CDR2 YYREEE (reference sequence). This CDR3 has 16 amino acids. Between the trimmed V and J ends, which lost 3 bases and 4 bases, there was a span of 17 bases. CDR3 coding DNA: TGTGCCAGCAGCTCGGTCCCACAGTCCGCAGGAAACACCATATATTTT. This codes for CASSSVPQSAGNTIYF.

The V gene is TRBV28, the J gene TRBJ1-2, with D unclear. CDR3 length: 15 residues. Germline V lookup: CDR1 MDHEN, CDR2 SYDVKM. V lost 2 bases, J lost 8 bases, and 18 bases lay in between. The CDR3 nucleotides are TGTGCCAGCAGTTTAGGTGGGTCGGGGAATCGAGGCTACACCTTC. As protein: CASSLGGSGNRGYTF.

The genes are TRBV28 and TRBJ2-1, with 14 bases aligning to TRBD2. Germline V CDR1 and CDR2: MDHEN, SYDVKM. The CDR3 loop spans 17 amino acids. V shed 8 bases, J shed 2 bases, and the junction held 8 bases outside the gene matches. The DNA of the CDR3 is TGTGCCAGCCCCCCGGGGGGACTAGCGGGAGCCTACAATGAGCAGTTCTTC. Translated: CASPPGGLAGAYNEQFF.

This clone was detected once. The chain links TRBV28 to TRBJ2-2, with a possible D match to TRBD1 (6 bases). This CDR3 is built from 14 residues. The V and J ends lost 4 bases and 6 bases respectively, with 12 bases between them. The germline V gene has CDR1 MDHEN and CDR2 SYDVKM. CDR3 protein: CASSWTVSSGELFF. The CDR3 nucleotides are TGTGCCAGCAGTTGGACAGTATCGTCCGGGGAGCTGTTTTTT.

V usage is TRBV30 and J usage is TRBJ1-4; TRBD1 matches at 7 bases. J lost 3 bases, V lost 7 bases, and 5 bases had no gene match. CDR1 is GTSNPN, CDR2 SVGIG, per germline (reference sequence). The length of the CDR3 is 13 residues. For the CDR3, the DNA is TGTGCCTTCAACAGGGGAGCTAATGAAAAACTGTTTTTT. Its translation is CAFNRGANEKLFF.

The gene calls are TRBV30 and TRBJ2-1; D may be TRBD2 (5 bases). CDR1 is GTSNPN, CDR2 SVGIG, per germline (reference sequence). Trimming removed 2 bases at V and 8 bases at J, with 7 bases between. The CDR3 runs 11 residues. The CDR3 DNA reads TGTGCCTGGAGTTACGGGGATGAGCAGTTCTTC. Translating gives CAWSYGDEQFF.

This clone turned up a few times. In DNA, the CDR3 is TGTGCCAGCTCACCTCTCGACATGGATACGCAGTATTTT. It translates to CASSPLDMDTQYF. This sequence joins TRBV18 and TRBJ2-3; D call uncertain. The CDR3 loop spans 13 amino acids. The V end was cut by 3 bases, the J end by 6 bases, with 10 bases between. Germline CDR1 KGHSH, CDR2 LQKENI.

The gene calls are TRBV10-3 and TRBJ2-2; 7 positions match TRBD1. The CDR3 extends over 13 amino acids. Germline V gene data show CDR1 as ENHRY and CDR2 as SYGVKD. Trimming at V came to 7 bases and at J to 3 bases, leaving 2 bases not matched to a gene. CDR3 coding DNA: TGTGCCATCACCGGGACAGACACCGGGGAGCTGTTTTTT. Encoded protein: CAITGTDTGELFF.

DNA for the CDR3: TGTGCCACCAGTGATTCGGGACTGTCTGACAATGAGCAGTTCTTC. It encodes CATSDSGLSDNEQFF. The chain joins TRBV24-1 to TRBJ2-1; TRBD2 is a possible D gene (6 bases). The germline CDR1 and CDR2 sequences are KGHDR and SFDVKD. The CDR3 covers 15 residues. V was shortened by 2 bases and J by 5 bases, with 12 bases between the two germline ends.

The chain carries TRBV7-8 and TRBJ2-3, with D possibly matching TRBD2 (6 bases). V lost 3 bases and J lost 3, with 7 bases in between. Germline assignment: CDR1 SGHVS and CDR2 FQNEAQ. The CDR3 runs 13 residues. Here the CDR3 reads CASSFGGTDTQYF. In DNA, the CDR3 is TGTGCCAGCAGCTTTGGAGGGACAGATACGCAGTATTTT.

The rearrangement joins TRBV19 to TRBJ2-3; tentatively, D is TRBD1 (6 bases). CDR3 length equals 17 residues. In germline, CDR1 is LNHDA, CDR2 SQIVND (reference sequence). V was pared by 7 bases and J by 0 bases, with 20 bases between. The CDR3 nucleotides are TGTGCCAGTACTGTCCGGACAGCAGCTTCTAGCACAGATACGCAGTATTTT. Residues: CASTVRTAASSTDTQYF. Full variable domain (missing parts from reference TRBV19 and TRBJ2-3): DGGITQSPKYLFRKEGQNVTLSCEQNLNHDAMYWYRQDPGQGLRLIYYSQIVNDFQKGDIAEGYSVSREKKESFPLTVTSAQKNPTAFYLCASTVRTAASSTDTQYFGPGTRLTVL.

The rearrangement joins TRBV18 to TRBJ1-1, with 8 bases that match TRBD1. V shed 6 bases, J shed 1 base, and the junction held 4 bases outside the gene matches. CDR1 is KGHSH and CDR2 is LQKENI in the germline V gene. The CDR3 runs 14 residues. The CDR3 protein is CASSRDRGNTEAFF. The CDR3 nucleotides read TGTGCCAGCTCCCGAGACAGGGGGAACACTGAAGCTTTCTTT.

This clone appeared a few times. The chain carries TRBV30 and TRBJ1-2; 11 bases fit TRBD1. CDR1 is GTSNPN and CDR2 is SVGIG in the germline V gene (reference sequence). V shed 0 bases, J shed 8 bases, and the junction held 5 bases outside the gene matches. This CDR3 is built from 14 residues. CDR3 coding DNA: TGTGCCTGGAGTGTAGGGACAGGGGGTGAAGGCTACACCTTC. Its translation is CAWSVGTGGEGYTF.

V is TRBV7-9 and J is TRBJ2-6; D is undetermined. The V end was cut by 3 bases, the J end by 2 bases, with 8 bases between. The germline V gene has CDR1 SEHNR and CDR2 FQNEAQ (reference sequence). The CDR3 totals 15 residues. CDR3 DNA sequence: TGTGCCAGCAGCTTGAGAGGAGCTGGGGCCAACGTCCTGACTTTC. Encoded protein: CASSLRGAGANVLTF.

This clone was picked up one time. The chain has TRBV7-2 and TRBJ2-7, with 7 bases matching TRBD2. The CDR3 has 13 amino acids. Germline V gene lookup returns CDR1 SGHTA and CDR2 FQGNSA. V was pared by 5 bases and J by 6 bases, with 7 bases of the junction left unmatched. CDR3 sequence reads: CASSPTPGGEQYF. CDR3 bases: TGTGCCAGCAGCCCAACACCGGGGGGCGAGCAGTACTTC.

The V gene is TRBV25-1, the J gene TRBJ1-1, with TRBD1 as a possible D gene (5 bases). Looked up from germline, CDR1 is MGHDK and CDR2 is SYGVNS. The V end lost 6 bases, the J end lost 7 bases, and 18 bases lay between the germline ends. The CDR3 contains 14 residues. CDR3 loop: CASRGPGSPFEAFF. The CDR3 region has the DNA TGTGCCAGCAGGGGGCCGGGCAGCCCCTTTGAAGCTTTCTTT.